The present entry profiles one TCR beta chain with its context. Methods used by the authors: Reference gene primers were amplified, and this amplification served to estimate nucleated cell counts. The protocol was immunoSEQ multiplex PCR, while the TCRdb copy is restricted to in-frame clones and leaves out a portion. V and J calls and clone size are given by that table; D and trimming were obtained from the DNA. The sample yields some 170,000 clones, approximately 80% seen once. The CDR3 length is 15 residues. Germline loops: CDR1 LGHDT, CDR2 YNNKEL (reference sequence). V was clipped by 3 bases and J by 4 bases, with 15 bases between them. The data originate from a study of blood T cell repertoires in COVID-19. Study at large: Collection of acute and convalescent COVID-19 samples took place in the United States, Italy and Spain. PBMCs, B-cell-depleted T cells, or T cells were the source of the cDNA or gDNA that made up the material.

The receptor was isolated from a woman aged 80 or over with active or convalescent COVID-19. Sequencing was carried out using peripheral blood. V is TRBV3-1 (or the pseudogene TRBV3-2) and J is TRBJ1-2; possibly TRBD1 for D (6 bases). The CDR3 DNA reads TGTGCCAGCAGCCACCCGGGGGGGGCGACCTATGGCTACACCTTC. It specifies CASSHPGGATYGYTF.